The entry that follows covers one T cell receptor beta chain sequence. Its target is not known. Stated treatment: oral pan-JAK inhibitor, 5-10 mg twice daily. Those with alopecia areata gave lesional scalp punch biopsies and peripheral blood. This sample was included in a study of CD8+ T cells in alopecia areata. General observations from the study: Only a single nonresponder existed, so baseline CD8+ expansion links stay unclear. In scalp, tofacitinib significantly decreased clonality and expanded CD8+ clones among the top 100.

The V end lost 5 bases, the J end lost 6 bases, and 6 bases lay between the germline ends. Germline loops: CDR1 SGHRS, CDR2 YFSETQ. The CDR3 runs to 11 residues. cDNA serving as the sequencing template came from extracted, reverse transcribed RNA. TCRdb's table, derived via immunoSEQ multiplex PCR, lists solely in-frame clones and lacks some. The sample has 150,000 to 200,000 clones; about 61% are singletons. This rearrangement joins TRBV5-1 to TRBJ2-1; D gene uncertain. This TCR was recovered from a human donor with alopecia areata. The sequencing here drew on CD4+ T cells sorted from blood, taken at approximately week 55, from a patient treated with tofacitinib. The CDR3 spells CASRVGNEQFF. CDR3 coding DNA: TGCGCCAGCAGGGTTGGCAATGAGCAGTTCTTC. The entire variable domain, with the rest obtained from reference TRBV5-1 and TRBJ2-1, is as follows: KAGVTQTPRYLIKTRGQQVTLSCSPISGHRSVSWYQQTPGQGLQFLFEYFSETQRNKGNFPGRFSGRQFSNSRSEMNVSTLELGDSALYLCASRVGNEQFFGPGTRLTVL.